A single sample is the source of the 15 T cell receptor beta chains below, sequenced in a study of cytomegalovirus exposure and HLA in healthy donors. PCR employed 60 Vbeta and 13 Jbeta primers. Data came from immunoSEQ multiplex PCR; TCRdb stores just in-frame clones and leaves some out. Found here are approximately 110,000 clones, over 75% of them singletons; the top ten hold roughly 4%. Sequencing was carried out using PBMCs. The origin of the receptors is a human donor in good health.

The chain links TRBV2 to TRBJ2-5; the D gene is possibly TRBD1 (6 bases). Per the germline V gene, CDR1 is SNHLY and CDR2 is FYNNEI. V lost 4 bases to trimming and J lost 2 bases, with 14 bases between them. The CDR3 is 15 residues long. In DNA form, the CDR3 reads TGTGCCAGCAGTGCGCAGGACAGTTCACAAGAGACCCAGTACTTC. This translates into CASSAQDSSQETQYF.

The rearrangement uses TRBV19 and TRBJ2-7; 9 positions match TRBD2. CDR1 is LNHDA, CDR2 SQIVND, per germline (reference sequence). The CDR3 is 16 residues long. Trimming removed 5 bases from V and 3 bases from J; junction bases left unmatched: 11. CDR3 in amino acids: CASSPPPGLAVYEQYF. CDR3 bases: TGTGCCAGTAGTCCCCCCCCGGGACTAGCAGTCTACGAGCAGTACTTC.

With respect to this clone: The sample holds other DNA sequences that translate to the same CDR3. V gene TRBV5-1 combines with J gene TRBJ2-5; 7 positions match TRBD1. Germline-derived CDR1 and CDR2 are SGHRS and YFSETQ. V lost 0 bases to trimming and J lost 5 bases; unmatched junction nucleotides: 1. CDR3 length: 13 residues. CDR3: CASSLGQGETQYF. CDR3 sequence (DNA): TGCGCCAGCAGCTTGGGACAGGGCGAGACCCAGTACTTC.

The sample holds one count of this clone. In the same sample, other DNA sequences code for this CDR3. This rearrangement joins TRBV29-1 to TRBJ2-7, with TRBD1 identical over 7 bases. Germline V gives CDR1 SQVTM, CDR2 ANQGSEA. The CDR3 spans 12 residues. V trimming: 1 base; J trimming: 3 bases; junction bases outside the gene matches: 0. The CDR3 DNA follows: TGCAGCGTTGAAGGACAGGGCTACGAGCAGTACTTC. It codes for CSVEGQGYEQYF.

The chain has TRBV5-4 and TRBJ1-3, with D uncertain. CDR1 is SGHNT and CDR2 is YYREEE in the germline V gene (reference sequence). The CDR3 extends over 17 amino acids. The germline V and J ends were trimmed by 4 bases and 0 bases, with 17 bases remaining between them. The CDR3 DNA reads TGTGCCAGCAGCGTCCTCTCGACATCCCGCTCTGGAAACACCATATATTTT. Translation gives CASSVLSTSRSGNTIYF.

The chain carries TRBV10-1 and TRBJ2-3, with 14 bases aligning to TRBD2. J gave up 1 base and V 2 bases, and 5 bases lay outside the gene matches. The length of the CDR3 is 18 residues. CDR1 is WNHNN and CDR2 is SYGVQD in the germline V gene (reference sequence). CDR3 protein: CASSEGTSGRSGTDTQYF. For the CDR3, the DNA is TGCGCCAGCAGTGAGGGGACTAGCGGGAGAAGTGGCACAGATACGCAGTATTTT.

V and J are TRBV9 and TRBJ2-3; D may be TRBD2 (6 bases). The CDR3 length is 14 residues. The V end was cut by 4 bases, the J end by 5 bases, with 14 bases between. Germline CDR1 SGDLS, CDR2 YYNGEE. The DNA of the CDR3 is TGTGCCAGCAGCTCTACACGGGACTTAGATACGCAGTATTTT. Encoded protein: CASSSTRDLDTQYF.

The J gene is TRBJ1-2, the V gene TRBV19; 7 bases map to TRBD1. The CDR3 consists of 12 residues. After removal of 8 bases from V and 9 bases from J, the junction contained 9 bases not matched to a gene. Germline V gives CDR1 LNHDA, CDR2 SQIVND (reference sequence). The CDR3: CASSTGIVSYTF. In nucleotides, the CDR3 is TGTGCCAGTTCGACAGGGATAGTAAGCTACACCTTC.

The table lists this clone with a count of one. The chain uses TRBV19 and TRBJ1-1, with TRBD1 as a possible D gene (5 bases). The CDR3 sequence is 14 residues long. Trimming stripped 2 bases from V and 1 base from J, with 8 bases between. The germline CDR1 and CDR2 sequences are LNHDA and SQIVND (reference sequence). CDR3: CASSITRANTEAFF. In nucleotides, the CDR3 is TGTGCCAGTAGTATAACCAGGGCGAACACTGAAGCTTTCTTT.

V is TRBV27 and J is TRBJ2-2; 10 positions match TRBD2. V was pared by 2 bases and J by 2 bases, with 2 bases of the junction left unmatched. The CDR3 loop spans 16 amino acids. Germline V lookup: CDR1 MNHEY, CDR2 SMNVEV (reference sequence). CDR3 amino acids: CASSLRLAGNTGELFF. The CDR3, as DNA: TGTGCCAGCAGTTTACGACTAGCGGGTAACACCGGGGAGCTGTTTTTT.

This chain links TRBV6-5 with TRBJ1-2, with TRBD1 matching 10 bases. Germline CDR1 is MNHEY and CDR2 is SVGAGI. CDR3 length equals 15 residues. The V and J ends lost 6 bases and 4 bases, in that order; junction bases with no gene match: 8. CDR3 in amino acids: CASRFPGQGSYGYTF. CDR3 nucleotide sequence: TGTGCCAGCAGGTTCCCGGGACAGGGGAGCTATGGCTACACCTTC.

The V call is TRBV5-5, the J call TRBJ2-7; possibly TRBD2 for D (6 bases). The CDR3 is 15 amino acids. The ends were cut back, 2 bases at V and 1 base at J, with 13 bases in the middle. The germline V gene encodes CDR1 SGHKS and CDR2 YYEKEE (reference sequence). CDR3 nucleotides: TGTGCCAGCAGCTTTTCCGGGAGTGGGTCCTACGAGCAGTACTTC. This translates into CASSFSGSGSYEQYF.

This clone was counted only a few times. V is TRBV27 and J is TRBJ2-7, with 8 positions matching TRBD2. V shed 3 bases, J shed 7 bases, and the junction held 5 bases outside the gene matches. Germline CDR1 and CDR2: MNHEY and SMNVEV (reference sequence). CDR3 length equals 13 residues. The CDR3 loop is CASSFSGSQEQYF. The CDR3 coding sequence is TGTGCCAGCAGTTTCAGCGGGAGTCAAGAGCAGTACTTC.

V is TRBV2 and J is TRBJ1-5; maybe TRBD1 (5 bases). Germline V CDR1 and CDR2: SNHLY, FYNNEI. Trimming left V 3 bases short and J 0 bases short, with 12 bases between. The CDR3 extends over 16 amino acids. The CDR3: CASSDRQLYSNQPQHF. The CDR3 nucleotides are TGTGCCAGCAGTGATCGACAGTTATATAGCAATCAGCCCCAGCATTTT.

This clone was found once. This chain connects TRBV29-1 to TRBJ2-1; D ambiguous. The germline V gene encodes CDR1 SQVTM and CDR2 ANQGSEA. The V gene lost 3 bases and the J gene lost 3 bases, with 6 bases spanning the gap. The CDR3 has 12 amino acids. As DNA, the CDR3 is TGCAGCGTTGATCCTTACTACAATGAGCAGTTCTTC. Its protein is CSVDPYYNEQFF.